The 20 T cell receptor beta chains below come from one sample, sequenced in a study of T-cell memory formation after mild COVID-19 (dated by TCRdb to about 2021). Library creation used 5' RACE. Sequenced using an Illumina NovaSeq 6000. Through fastp at Q25 and MiXCR, TCRdb rebuilt clones from the public reads, retaining in-frame beta chains. Each record represents a unique CDR3 protein, reported with the most common genes and DNA among its rows. Across this sample there are 300,000 to 400,000 distinct CDR3 sequences, with over 20% seen only once. The top ten clonotypes cover under 15% of the sample. What was sequenced was PBMCs or a T cell subset sorted from them (not recorded which). The receptors here all came from an adult woman who had mild COVID-19 (a few samples of this study predate the infection). The sample titles of this study are shuffled in the database, so cell type and time point are left out; the donor was told from shared clones.

Only a few counts were recorded for this clonotype. The chain is built from TRBV25-1 and TRBJ1-1; tentative D call: TRBD1 (6 bases). Germline CDR1 reads MGHDK; CDR2 reads SYGVNS. The CDR3 spans 13 residues. Deletions cut 2 bases from V and 7 bases from J, with 11 bases between. Here the CDR3 reads CASSEGGGHEAFF. In DNA, the CDR3 is TGTGCCAGCAGTGAAGGTGGGGGGCATGAAGCTTTCTTT.

In its sample, this clonotype was seen a few times. The V and J genes are TRBV4-1 and TRBJ2-2, with 16 bases identical to TRBD2. The CDR3 loop spans 18 amino acids. Per the germline V gene, CDR1 is MGHRA and CDR2 is YSYEKL. V was clipped by 3 bases and J by 4 bases; unmatched bases: 5. The CDR3 is CASSQGLAGGLGTGELFF. CDR3 sequence (DNA): TGCGCCAGCAGCCAGGGACTAGCGGGGGGGCTAGGCACCGGGGAGCTGTTTTTT.

This chain uses TRBV6-6 with TRBJ1-5, with no clear D. Trimming took 6 bases from V and 11 from J, leaving 11 bases between them. Germline assignment: CDR1 MNHNY and CDR2 SVGAGI (reference sequence). There are 11 residues in the CDR3. The CDR3 sequence: CASSQGVAQHF. The CDR3, as DNA: TGTGCCAGCAGCCAAGGTGTGGCCCAGCATTTT.

This clonotype was detected only a few times. V gene TRBV10-3 combines with J gene TRBJ2-3, with D uncertain. Germline V lookup: CDR1 ENHRY, CDR2 SYGVKD. V was cut by 3 bases and J by 1 base, with 14 bases left in between. This CDR3 spans 16 amino acids. CDR3 DNA: TGTGCCATCAGTGACCCCGTGCTAGAAGGCACAGATACGCAGTATTTT. Its protein product is CAISDPVLEGTDTQYF.

This clonotype has only one observation. The rearrangement uses TRBV5-1 and TRBJ1-1; tentative D call: TRBD1 (6 bases). CDR1 is SGHRS, CDR2 YFSETQ, per germline. The CDR3 length is 13 residues. Trimming left V 7 bases short and J 1 base short, with 11 bases between. The CDR3 here is CASREQGNTEAFF. As DNA, the CDR3 is TGCGCCAGCCGGGAACAGGGGAACACTGAAGCTTTCTTT.

The rearrangement links TRBV28 to TRBJ2-7; D not certain. The germline V gene has CDR1 MDHEN and CDR2 SYDVKM. The CDR3 extends over 13 amino acids. V lost 2 bases and J 2 bases, leaving 7 bases between the germline ends. CDR3 nucleotide sequence: TGTGCCAGCAGTTTAAAGGTTCCCTACGAGCAGTACTTC. Encoded protein: CASSLKVPYEQYF.

This clonotype was counted between two and nine times. The V gene is TRBV7-9, the J gene TRBJ2-7; 9 bases fit TRBD2. V trimming: 5 bases; J trimming: 1 base; junction bases outside the gene matches: 6. CDR1 and CDR2 (germline): SEHNR, FQNEAQ (reference sequence). CDR3 size: 15 residues. In DNA form, the CDR3 reads TGTGCCAGCAGCCAGGGGACTAGCCCGTCCTACGAGCAGTACTTC. Translated: CASSQGTSPSYEQYF.

This clonotype occurred a few times. The chain employs TRBV4-2 and TRBJ2-7; TRBD2 matches 7 bases. The CDR3 length is 16 residues. V was clipped by 3 bases and J by 3 bases; unmatched bases: 11. Germline lookup yields CDR1 LGHNA and CDR2 YNFKEQ. CDR3 bases: TGTGCCAGCAGCCACGGAGTAGCGGGTTTAATCTACGAGCAGTACTTC. This translates into CASSHGVAGLIYEQYF.

The J gene is TRBJ1-5, the V gene TRBV24-1, with D perhaps matching TRBD1 (5 bases). The V gene lost 9 bases and the J gene lost 4 bases, with 15 bases spanning the gap. The CDR3 has 14 amino acids. Germline-derived CDR1 and CDR2 are KGHDR and SFDVKD. CDR3 bases: TGTGCCACCGCGGTACAGGCGTTTAATCAGCCCCAGCATTTT. Protein sequence: CATAVQAFNQPQHF.

The V gene is TRBV4-3, the J gene TRBJ2-7; D is possibly TRBD2 (5 bases). The CDR3 runs 16 residues. Trimming removed 1 base from V and 3 bases from J, with 16 bases in between. CDR1 is LGHNA and CDR2 is YSLEER in the germline V gene. The CDR3 DNA reads as TGCGCCAGCAGCCAAGGTGACGGGAACCCCCTCTACGAGCAGTACTTC. This gives the protein CASSQGDGNPLYEQYF.

The chain uses TRBV27 and TRBJ1-2, with 7 nucleotides matching TRBD1. The CDR3 has 13 amino acids. Germline trimming cut 6 bases from V and 7 bases from J; bases unmatched to any gene: 8. CDR1 is MNHEY, CDR2 SMNVEV, per germline (reference sequence). DNA for the CDR3: TGTGCCAGCAGATGGCAGGGGGACGGTGGCTACACCTTC. Amino acid sequence: CASRWQGDGGYTF.

The gene calls are TRBV6-2 or TRBV6-3 and TRBJ1-1; 8 positions match TRBD1. This CDR3 is 18 amino acids long. Germline V lookup: CDR1 MNHEY, CDR2 SVGEGT. V lost 2 bases and J lost 1; bases outside the gene matches: 12. The CDR3, as DNA: TGTGCCAGCAGTTACAGCTTCGTTCTGGGACAGGAGAACACTGAAGCTTTCTTT. Protein sequence: CASSYSFVLGQENTEAFF.

This clonotype was observed a few times. This chain links TRBV9 with TRBJ1-5; D not certain. The germline CDR1 and CDR2 sequences are SGDLS and YYNGEE. The V end lost 0 bases, the J end lost 4 bases, and 11 bases lay between the germline ends. This CDR3 contains 15 residues. The CDR3 sequence is CASSVDLTENQPQHF. CDR3 DNA: TGTGCCAGCAGCGTAGACTTAACAGAAAATCAGCCCCAGCATTTT.

The chain is built from TRBV10-3 and TRBJ2-2; no reliable D call. CDR1 is ENHRY and CDR2 is SYGVKD in the germline V gene. The length of the CDR3 is 14 residues. The V and J ends lost 5 bases and 1 base respectively, with 8 bases between them. CDR3 DNA sequence: TGTGCCATCAGTCCCGACCTGAACACCGGGGAGCTGTTTTTT. Amino acids: CAISPDLNTGELFF.

A few counts support this clonotype. V and J are TRBV20-1 and TRBJ1-1; tentative D call: TRBD1 (5 bases). This CDR3 comprises 15 residues. Trimming pared 1 base from V and 2 bases from J, leaving 14 bases between. The germline CDR1 and CDR2 sequences are DFQATT and SNEGSKA (reference sequence). CDR3 bases: TGCAGTGCTAGAGTCGGGGCAGTTGTTAACACTGAAGCTTTCTTT. Translated: CSARVGAVVNTEAFF.

This clonotype was recorded a few times. The genes are TRBV12-3 or TRBV12-4 and TRBJ2-2; 7 bases are a match to TRBD2. Unmatched junction bases numbered 2, after V lost 1 base and J lost 6 bases. The length of the CDR3 is 14 residues. The CDR3 spells CASSLGRGAGELFF. CDR3 coding DNA: TGTGCCAGCAGTTTAGGACGGGGGGCCGGGGAGCTGTTTTTT.

The CDR3 nucleotides are TGCGCCAGCAGCTTAAATACGGCAGGGGTAGAGACCCAGTACTTC. Its translation: CASSLNTAGVETQYF. The V gene is TRBV5-1, the J gene TRBJ2-5, with D possibly matching TRBD1 (6 bases). Germline V gene lookup returns CDR1 SGHRS and CDR2 YFSETQ. V was cut by 2 bases and J by 4 bases, with 15 bases left in between. This CDR3 contains 15 residues.

J is TRBJ2-3 and V is TRBV20-1; D is perhaps TRBD2 (6 bases). The germline V and J ends were trimmed by 3 bases and 7 bases, with 20 bases remaining between them. Germline-derived CDR1 and CDR2 are DFQATT and SNEGSKA (reference sequence). CDR3 size: 15 residues. CDR3 sequence (DNA): TGCAGTGCTAGCCAGGGTGGGCTAGCGTCGAATACGCAGTATTTT. It codes for CSASQGGLASNTQYF.

V usage is TRBV20-1 and J usage is TRBJ2-1, with D perhaps TRBD2 (5 bases). The CDR3 contains 14 residues. The V and J ends lost 0 bases and 6 bases respectively, with 12 bases between them. Germline assignment: CDR1 DFQATT and CDR2 SNEGSKA (reference sequence). CDR3 loop: CSARDSKRGNEQFF. The DNA for the CDR3 is TGCAGTGCTAGAGATTCAAAACGGGGCAATGAGCAGTTCTTC.

V usage is TRBV27 and J usage is TRBJ1-6, with 7 nucleotides matching TRBD1. Germline-derived CDR1 and CDR2 are MNHEY and SMNVEV (reference sequence). The CDR3 has 13 amino acids. Trimming at V came to 6 bases and at J to 8 bases, leaving 4 bases not matched to a gene. CDR3 bases: TGTGCCAGCAGCCCTACAGGGGATTCACCCCTCCACTTT. Encoded protein: CASSPTGDSPLHF.